The 17 T cell receptor beta chains below all came from one sample that was sequenced in a study of OX40 agonist ivuxolimab in advanced cancers. The assay was immunoSEQ multiplex PCR, and TCRdb's table has in-frame clones only and misses some. The table records over 65,000 clones, about 88% of them present only once. The specimen comprised CD4+ or CD8+ T cells sorted from blood, sampled in a trial of the OX40 agonist ivuxolimab. The receptors originated from an adult with an advanced solid tumor such as melanoma, head and neck, liver or kidney cancer.

This clone was detected only a few times. The chain uses TRBV7-9 and TRBJ2-2; D not certain. The CDR3 extends over 15 amino acids. Germline CDR1 and CDR2: SEHNR and FQNEAQ (reference sequence). V lost 5 bases to trimming and J lost 3 bases, with 13 bases between them. In DNA, the CDR3 is TGTGCCAGCAGCCTGGGGTGGGTTCACACCGGGGAGCTGTTTTTT. Amino acids: CASSLGWVHTGELFF.

J is TRBJ1-1 and V is TRBV29-1, with no clear D. Germline V lookup: CDR1 SQVTM, CDR2 ANQGSEA. Trimming shortened V by 5 bases and J by 1 base, and 8 bases separated the two germline ends. The CDR3 has 12 residues. The CDR3 coding sequence is TGCAGCGTTTATGGGGAGAACACTGAAGCTTTCTTT. Amino acids: CSVYGENTEAFF.

The chain is built from TRBV5-6 and TRBJ1-5; no firm D call. From germline, CDR1 is SGHDT and CDR2 YYEEEE. The CDR3 sequence is 15 residues long. Trimming took 0 bases from V and 9 from J, leaving 16 bases between them. Here the CDR3 DNA reads TGTGCCAGCAGCTTGGGCCAGGCCCTAATAGGGCCCCAGCATTTT. This codes for CASSLGQALIGPQHF.

V is TRBV28 and J is TRBJ2-5; TRBD1 is a possible D gene (5 bases). CDR1 MDHEN and CDR2 SYDVKM come from the germline V gene. This CDR3 contains 14 residues. Trimming shortened V by 6 bases and J by 5 bases, and 16 bases separated the two germline ends. CDR3 nucleotides: TGTGCCAGCAGCATTATAGGACAAAGGGAGACCCAGTACTTC. Protein product: CASSIIGQRETQYF.

The chain joins TRBV29-1 to TRBJ2-7, with 9 bases fitting TRBD2. From germline, CDR1 is SQVTM and CDR2 ANQGSEA. Trimming removed 7 bases from V and 5 bases from J; junction bases left unmatched: 15. The CDR3 totals 15 residues. CDR3 residues: CSALWGVAGENEQYF. The CDR3 nucleotides are TGCAGCGCCCTCTGGGGAGTAGCGGGAGAAAACGAGCAGTACTTC.

Here the CDR3 reads CASSVKGPKGNEQFF. The DNA of the CDR3 is TGTGCCAGCAGCGTTAAGGGCCCGAAGGGGAATGAGCAGTTCTTC. This chain joins TRBV9 and TRBJ2-1; a weak D match, TRBD1 (5 bases). Trimming left V 2 bases short and J 7 bases short, with 16 bases between. CDR1 is SGDLS and CDR2 is YYNGEE in the germline V gene. The CDR3 contains 15 residues. The full variable domain, its missing parts supplied by reference TRBV9 and TRBJ2-1, is DSGVTQTPKHLITATGQRVTLRCSPRSGDLSVYWYQQSLDQGLQFLIQYYNGEERAKGNILERFSAQQFPDLHSELNLSSLELGDSALYFCASSVKGPKGNEQFFGPGTRLTVL.

This chain uses TRBV30 with TRBJ1-1; TRBD1 matches at 7 bases. V shed 0 bases and J 5 bases; nucleotides not matched to a gene: 3. CDR1 is GTSNPN and CDR2 is SVGIG in the germline V gene (reference sequence). The CDR3 spans 13 residues. CDR3 residues: CAWSVPGGTEAFF. The CDR3 coding sequence is TGTGCCTGGAGTGTACCAGGGGGGACTGAAGCTTTCTTT.

This chain joins TRBV2 and TRBJ1-3; a possible D gene is TRBD1 (5 bases). The CDR3 runs to 16 residues. V lost 1 base and J lost 0, with 10 bases in between. The germline CDR1 and CDR2 sequences are SNHLY and FYNNEI. The CDR3: CASSEEGTSSGNTIYF. CDR3 nucleotide sequence: TGTGCCAGCAGTGAAGAGGGGACTAGCTCTGGAAACACCATATATTTT.

J is TRBJ1-4 and V is TRBV11-2; no reliable D call. Trimming shortened V by 1 base and J by 3 bases, and 15 bases separated the two germline ends. Germline CDR1 is SGHAT and CDR2 is FQNNGV. The CDR3 spans 17 residues. The DNA for the CDR3 is TGTGCCAGCAGCTTAGGTACAACCTCTCAGGCTAATGAAAAACTGTTTTTT. Protein product: CASSLGTTSQANEKLFF.

The rearrangement joins TRBV5-6 to TRBJ1-3, with no clear D. From germline, CDR1 is SGHDT and CDR2 YYEEEE. Trimming took off 7 bases at V and 0 bases at J, with 14 bases between the two ends. The CDR3 loop spans 15 amino acids. In DNA form, the CDR3 reads TGTGCCAGCTCCGAGGAGGGCTACTCTGGAAACACCATATATTTT. Its protein product is CASSEEGYSGNTIYF.

V usage is TRBV6-5 and J usage is TRBJ2-5, with TRBD1 matching 8 bases. Germline CDR1 MNHEY, CDR2 SVGAGI. The CDR3 totals 15 residues. J lost 4 bases, V lost 1 base, and 5 bases had no gene match. The CDR3 loop reads CASSYWTGIGETQYF. In DNA, the CDR3 is TGTGCCAGCAGTTACTGGACAGGGATTGGAGAGACCCAGTACTTC.

By frequency in the sample, this clone is medium-sized. The rearrangement uses TRBV5-1 and TRBJ2-4; perhaps D is TRBD1 or TRBD2 (6 bases each). The germline V gene has CDR1 SGHRS and CDR2 YFSETQ. V was clipped by 2 bases and J by 0 bases, with 21 bases between them. CDR3 length equals 19 residues. The CDR3 protein is CASSFDVSTGALAKNIQYF. The CDR3 nucleotides read TGCGCCAGCAGCTTCGACGTTTCAACGGGGGCGCTAGCCAAAAACATTCAGTACTTC.

The chain links TRBV7-2 to TRBJ2-7; no clear D gene. The germline CDR1 and CDR2 sequences are SGHTA and FQGNSA. This CDR3 region has 13 residues. V was shortened by 5 bases and J by 6 bases, with 14 bases between the two germline ends. This CDR3 is CASSNGPSGEQYF. CDR3 nucleotide sequence: TGTGCCAGCAGCAATGGGCCCTCGGGCGAGCAGTACTTC.

The chain joins TRBV28 to TRBJ1-4, with a weak D call TRBD1 (6 bases). The CDR3 is 15 residues long. Germline values: CDR1 MDHEN, CDR2 SYDVKM. The germline V and J ends were trimmed by 2 bases and 5 bases, with 12 bases remaining between them. In DNA, the CDR3 is TGTGCCAGCAGTTTACGGACAGTCATGAATGAAAAACTGTTTTTT. Translating gives CASSLRTVMNEKLFF.

This clone was seen only once. The CDR3 DNA follows: TGTGCCAGCAGCTTGACTAGCGGGGCAGATACGCAGTATTTT. Protein: CASSLTSGADTQYF. J is TRBJ2-3 and V is TRBV7-3, with 11 bases fitting TRBD2. The J segment lost 4 bases and the V segment lost 3 bases, leaving 0 bases of the junction unmatched. This CDR3 comprises 14 residues. In germline, CDR1 is SGHTA, CDR2 FQGTGA.

The genes are TRBV6-1 and TRBJ2-4, with TRBD1 identical over 7 bases. After removal of 6 bases from V and 5 bases from J, the junction contained 7 bases not matched to a gene. Germline V CDR1 and CDR2: MNHNS, SASEGT. The CDR3 totals 14 residues. CDR3: CASSPTGTENIQYF. The CDR3 DNA follows: TGTGCCAGCAGCCCGACCGGGACAGAAAACATTCAGTACTTC.

The chain's CDR3 is CASSLSAGITEAFF. The CDR3 DNA reads as TGTGCCAGCAGCTTATCTGCAGGGATTACTGAAGCTTTCTTT. V is TRBV7-8 and J is TRBJ1-1, with D possibly being TRBD1 (5 bases). V was cut by 2 bases and J by 5 bases, with 12 bases left in between. CDR3 length equals 14 residues. Germline V CDR1 and CDR2: SGHVS, FQNEAQ.